The 22 T cell receptor beta chains reported below all come from one sample, sequenced in a study of monozygotic twins with inflammatory bowel disease. TCRdb re-called the 5' RACE reads and gives one entry per CDR3 protein, without DNA. This sample's table has around 220,000 distinct CDR3 sequences. Sequenced material: blood. The source of these receptors is a human donor with ulcerative colitis or Crohn's disease, or a healthy co-twin of an affected twin (not recorded which).

The rearrangement links TRBV5-1 to TRBJ1-2; TCRdb selects TRBD1, and the lack of DNA leaves this call unchecked. CDR1 SGHRS and CDR2 YFSETQ come from the germline V gene. This CDR3 comprises 14 residues. CDR3 amino acids: CASSWGQGRSGYTF.

The V and J genes are TRBV7-8 and TRBJ2-7; TCRdb proposes TRBD1, but this gene call is untestable without DNA. Germline values: CDR1 SGHVS, CDR2 FQNEAQ. The CDR3 spans 15 residues. CDR3: CASSPGGGLAYEQYF.

V usage is TRBV6-1 and J usage is TRBJ2-3; lacking DNA, the TRBD2 call made by TCRdb goes unchecked. CDR3 length: 17 residues. The germline gives CDR1 MNHNS, CDR2 SASEGT. The CDR3 protein is CASSGLAGGRRTDTQYF.

The chain employs TRBV11-3 and TRBJ2-7; no DNA is available, so the TRBD1 call from TCRdb remains unchecked. CDR1 is SGHNT, CDR2 YENEEA, per germline. This CDR3 is 15 amino acids long. CDR3 residues: CASSLGQGEGYEQYF.

This chain links TRBV29-1 with TRBJ2-3; TCRdb calls TRBD1, which cannot be checked without DNA. The CDR3 length is 14 residues. Germline CDR1 and CDR2: SQVTM and ANQGSEA. CDR3 loop: CSVEPGGLADTQYF.

This chain joins TRBV29-1 and TRBJ2-2; TCRdb's D gene call, TRBD1, goes unchecked for lack of DNA. CDR3 length: 14 residues. Germline lookup yields CDR1 SQVTM and CDR2 ANQGSEA. CDR3 protein: CSVDQTGATGELFF.

The rearrangement joins TRBV7-2 to TRBJ1-2; TCRdb's assignment of TRBD1 cannot be checked, as there is no DNA. CDR3 size: 16 residues. Germline values: CDR1 SGHTA, CDR2 FQGNSA. The CDR3 protein is CASSREGFWGTYGYTF.

The chain has TRBV14 and TRBJ2-2; TCRdb's assignment of TRBD1 cannot be checked, as there is no DNA. Looked up from germline, CDR1 is SGHDN and CDR2 is FVKESK. CDR3 length equals 18 residues. CDR3 region: CASSRKQGMGPNTGELFF.

The chain is built from TRBV6-5 and TRBJ1-6; the TRBD1 assignment by TCRdb is unverifiable without DNA. This CDR3 region has 15 residues. Germline V gene lookup returns CDR1 MNHEY and CDR2 SVGAGI. CDR3: CASSYSGRGDSPLHF.

The V gene is TRBV5-1, the J gene TRBJ2-3; absent DNA, TCRdb's TRBD1 call cannot be checked. The CDR3 contains 14 residues. Germline-derived CDR1 and CDR2 are SGHRS and YFSETQ. The CDR3 is CASSLEGRGDTQYF.

The chain joins TRBV29-1 to TRBJ2-1; without DNA, the TCRdb call of TRBD2 cannot be checked. The CDR3 spans 12 residues. Germline V gene lookup returns CDR1 SQVTM and CDR2 ANQGSEA. The CDR3 here is CSFRTNYNEQFF.

J is TRBJ2-5 and V is TRBV12-3 or TRBV12-4. The CDR3 extends over 13 amino acids. The CDR3 sequence: CASSSGGQETQYF.

V gene TRBV2 combines with J gene TRBJ1-5. Germline loops: CDR1 SNHLY, CDR2 FYNNEI. The CDR3 spans 11 residues. The CDR3 loop reads CASSDSLPQHF.

This chain connects TRBV20-1 to TRBJ1-3; no DNA is available, so the TRBD1 call from TCRdb remains unchecked. CDR1 and CDR2 (germline): DFQATT, SNEGSKA (reference sequence). There are 12 residues in the CDR3. The CDR3 reads CSAPGDANTIYF.

V is TRBV14 and J is TRBJ1-4; TCRdb gives TRBD1 as the D gene, but with no DNA this cannot be confirmed. This CDR3 spans 16 amino acids. Germline CDR1 reads SGHDN; CDR2 reads FVKESK. CDR3 amino acids: CASSQDVGASNEKLFF.

CDR3 region: CASSLRQGVFSGANVLTF. The chain carries TRBV28 and TRBJ2-6; absent DNA, TCRdb's TRBD1 call cannot be checked. CDR1 and CDR2 (germline): MDHEN, SYDVKM. The CDR3 runs 18 residues.

The chain has TRBV5-1 and TRBJ2-3; no DNA is available, so the TRBD2 call from TCRdb remains unchecked. This CDR3 spans 20 amino acids. Germline assignment: CDR1 SGHRS and CDR2 YFSETQ. CDR3 protein: CASSWEGLAGGERPSDTQYF.

The V gene is TRBV7-2, the J gene TRBJ2-1; without DNA, the TCRdb call of TRBD2 cannot be checked. The CDR3 sequence is 17 residues long. CDR1 SGHTA and CDR2 FQGNSA come from the germline V gene. CDR3: CASSPLATSGGDNEQFF.

The rearrangement uses TRBV5-4 and TRBJ2-7; TCRdb outputs TRBD1, but without DNA this stays unchecked. The germline V gene has CDR1 SGHNT and CDR2 YYREEE (reference sequence). The CDR3 is made up of 14 amino acids. CDR3 protein: CASSLRTGANEQYF.

The gene calls are TRBV5-6 and TRBJ2-5; TCRdb gives TRBD2 as the D gene, but with no DNA this cannot be confirmed. CDR3 length equals 14 residues. The germline CDR1 and CDR2 sequences are SGHDT and YYEEEE. Here the CDR3 reads CASSPPGLQETQYF. Full variable domain (missing parts from reference TRBV5-6 and TRBJ2-5): DAGVTQSPTHLIKTRGQQVTLRCSPKSGHDTVSWYQQALGQGPQFIFQYYEEEERQRGNFPDRFSGHQFPNYSSELNVNALLLGDSALYLCASSPPGLQETQYFGPGTRLLVL.

V is TRBV12-3 or TRBV12-4 and J is TRBJ1-1; TCRdb's D gene call, TRBD1, goes unchecked for lack of DNA. This CDR3 contains 14 residues. The CDR3 protein is CASSHNPGQAEAFF.

The V gene is TRBV29-1, the J gene TRBJ1-3. CDR3 length equals 13 residues. CDR1 is SQVTM and CDR2 is ANQGSEA in the germline V gene. Here the CDR3 reads CSVDEGFGNTIYF. The full variable domain, with the rest looked up from reference TRBV29-1 and TRBJ1-3, is SAVISQKPSRDICQRGTSLTIQCQVDSQVTMMFWYRQQPGQSLTLIATANQGSEATYESGFVIDKFPISRPNLTFSTLTVSNMSPEDSSIYLCSVDEGFGNTIYFGEGSWLTVV.